The clone carrying this T cell receptor beta chain was counted a few times. The antigen is unknown. The data belong to a study of cytomegalovirus exposure and HLA in healthy donors. The study, taken as a whole, reports: The productive fraction for most TCR beta V segments was about 87% or about 30% in an earlier analysis. Reports indicated that the classifier achieved high specificity and sensitivity in diagnosing cytomegalovirus status. In a later analysis, common viral pathogens appeared linked to several of the most significant clusters.

The CDR3 runs 14 residues. Between the trimmed V and J ends, which lost 4 bases and 1 base, there was a span of 9 bases. CDR1 and CDR2 (germline): KGHSH, LQKENI. The PCR made use of 60 Vbeta and 13 Jbeta primers. As processed by the authors: In a later analysis, some 80 million unique TCR beta chains included roughly 11 million shared by two or more donors. Here immunoSEQ multiplex PCR was the method, and the copy in TCRdb shows in-frame clones only, minus some. V and J calls and clone size are copied from that table; D and trimming were computed from the DNA. The table records around 150,000 clones, 75% to 85% of them present only once.

The receptor was isolated from a human donor in good health. The chain employs TRBV18 and TRBJ2-3; D possibly corresponds to TRBD1 (5 bases). The specimen sequenced was PBMCs. CDR3 coding DNA: TGTGCCAGCTCACGAGTAGGGGGCACAGATACGCAGTATTTT. Residues: CASSRVGGTDTQYF.